The present T cell receptor beta chain was sequenced within a study of blood T cells in healthy people across ages. As concerns this clonotype: Its antigen remains unidentified.

The CDR3 consists of 16 residues. The V gene lost 3 bases and the J gene lost 1 base, with 18 bases spanning the gap. Germline V gives CDR1 DFQATT, CDR2 SNEGSKA (reference sequence). Study results and caveats: In these data, TCR beta diversity tracked strongly with naive T cell percentage. Shifts in expanded clonotypes may have been confounded by donor CMV status, which was unknown.

A second about 7 to 12 cycle PCR used barcoded and J-beta primers. TCRdb independently ran MiXCR on the 5' RACE reads; one entry per CDR3 protein. The repertoire holds about 1,500,000 distinct CDR3 sequences, with roughly 40% as singletons. This TCR came from a young woman in good health. This chain links TRBV20-1 with TRBJ1-1; the D gene is possibly TRBD1 (5 bases). The source material was blood. CDR3 residues: CSASGAQIRGNTEAFF. CDR3 nucleotide sequence: TGCAGTGCTAGCGGGGCGCAGATTCGGGGGAACACTGAAGCTTTCTTT.